Sequencing of this TCR beta chain was carried out in a study of identical twins. Germline V gene sequence: CDR1 SGDLS, CDR2 YYNGEE. V was clipped by 0 bases and J by 1 base, with 7 bases between them. The CDR3 runs 14 residues. TCRdb recomputed calls from the 5' RACE reads with MiXCR, one row per CDR3 protein. Here the sample spans 600,000 to 800,000 distinct CDR3 sequences, approximately 22% being singletons. The same data also went into a second study, on T cells expressing NK-cell markers.

This clonotype was sampled from a woman aged 18-29 years in good health. Source material: PBMCs. The V gene is TRBV9, the J gene TRBJ2-5, with D unresolved. The CDR3 protein is CASSVGIRQETQYF. The CDR3 bases are TGTGCCAGCAGCGTAGGTATACGCCAAGAGACCCAGTACTTC.